This TCR beta chain was sequenced for a study of Ad26.COV2.S vaccination and SARS-CoV-2 variants. Losses at the gene ends were 5 bases for V and 2 bases for J; bases not matched to a gene: 9. The CDR3 is 16 residues long. CDR1 and CDR2 from the germline V gene are MNHEY and SMNVEV (reference sequence). Comments on this clone: The antigen is unknown.

Assay: immunoSEQ multiplex PCR; the TCRdb copy retains only in-frame clones and omits some. The sample has 350,000 to 450,000 clones; around 90% are singletons. Study conclusions and caveats: Following vaccination, spike-specific CD8+ and CD4+ T cell responses reportedly exhibited substantial breadth. Vaccinees displayed broader spike-specific TCR repertoires than placebo recipients. Vaccine and placebo groups showed comparable non-spike TCR breadth. Estimates derived from TCR breadth and depth analyses may have underestimated total T cell responses.

Sequencing was performed on peripheral blood, taken after recovery from COVID-19. The chain couples TRBV27 to TRBJ2-3, with 8 bases identical to TRBD2. The clonotype comes from a human donor who had recovered from COVID-19. The CDR3 sequence is CASSGWRGVNTDTQYF. In DNA form, the CDR3 reads TGTGCCAGCAGTGGGTGGCGGGGGGTAAACACAGATACGCAGTATTTT.